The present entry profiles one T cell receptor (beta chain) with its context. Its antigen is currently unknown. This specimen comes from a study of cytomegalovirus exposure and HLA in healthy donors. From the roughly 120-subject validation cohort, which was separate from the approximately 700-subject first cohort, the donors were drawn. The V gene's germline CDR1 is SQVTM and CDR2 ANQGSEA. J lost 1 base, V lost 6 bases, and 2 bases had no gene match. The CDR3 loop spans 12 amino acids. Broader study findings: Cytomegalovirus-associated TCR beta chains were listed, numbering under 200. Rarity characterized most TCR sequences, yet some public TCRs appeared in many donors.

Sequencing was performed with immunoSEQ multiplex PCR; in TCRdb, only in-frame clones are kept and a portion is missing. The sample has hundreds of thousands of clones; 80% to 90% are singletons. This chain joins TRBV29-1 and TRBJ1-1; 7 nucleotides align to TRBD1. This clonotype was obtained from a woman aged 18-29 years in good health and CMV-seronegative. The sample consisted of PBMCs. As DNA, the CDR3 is TGCAGCGTGGGACAGACGAACACTGAAGCTTTCTTT. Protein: CSVGQTNTEAFF. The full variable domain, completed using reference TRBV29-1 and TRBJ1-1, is SAVISQKPSRDICQRGTSLTIQCQVDSQVTMMFWYRQQPGQSLTLIATANQGSEATYESGFVIDKFPISRPNLTFSTLTVSNMSPEDSSIYLCSVGQTNTEAFFGQGTRLTVV.